This T cell receptor (beta chain) derives from a study of CD8 T cells in ankylosing spondylitis. Study results and limitations: There were earlier reports of some motif variants in reactive arthritis synovial fluid and blood. Disease-associated clones were CD8+ and fairly uncommon in peripheral blood. It was reported that disease-linked clones were significantly enriched in matched ankylosing spondylitis synovial fluid. Ankylosing spondylitis blood appeared to be characterized by a TCR beta motif of roughly eight highly homologous variants.

This clonotype has a handful of counts. Its antigen is as yet unknown. CDR1 is MRHNA and CDR2 is SNTAGT in the germline V gene. The germline V and J ends were trimmed by 6 bases and 3 bases, with 11 bases remaining between them. This CDR3 comprises 13 residues. TCRdb re-called the 5' RACE reads with MiXCR, one entry per CDR3 protein. The data contain a few hundred thousand distinct CDR3 sequences, about 20% of them singletons. This chain connects TRBV6-4 to TRBJ2-5, with D possibly TRBD1 on 5 matching bases. The TCR originated in a male donor with ankylosing spondylitis or in good health (not recorded which). The specimen was blood, either unsorted or a sorted T cell fraction (not recorded which). Here the CDR3 DNA reads TGTGCCAGCAGCCCCAGGGCTGAAGAGACCCAGTACTTC. It specifies CASSPRAEETQYF.